This record concerns one T cell receptor (beta chain) sequence. Its antigen remains unidentified. The protocol was immunoSEQ multiplex PCR, while the TCRdb copy is restricted to in-frame clones and leaves out a portion. The sample contains 110,000 or so clones, 88% of which appear only once. CDR1 is MNHEY and CDR2 is SVGAGI in the germline V gene. Trimming cost V 8 bases and J 0 bases; bases outside gene matches: 0. This CDR3 is 13 amino acids long. The data were obtained in a study of T cell responses to AZD1222 COVID-19 vaccine. Whole-study findings and limits: The donor group comprised mostly white British people and more females; the analysis possibly underestimated clonal diversity. Among AZD1222 vaccinees, only six were seropositive at baseline. Nearly half of spike-specific TCRs reportedly go after variant regions that carry no mutations.

The chain employs TRBV6-5 and TRBJ1-4, with TRBD1 matching 7 bases. Source: peripheral blood, taken 28 days after the second AZD1222 dose. The receptor's source is an adult who received the AZD1222 COVID-19 vaccine. CDR3 protein: CASGQATNEKLFF. The CDR3 coding sequence is TGTGCCAGCGGACAGGCAACTAATGAAAAACTGTTTTTT.